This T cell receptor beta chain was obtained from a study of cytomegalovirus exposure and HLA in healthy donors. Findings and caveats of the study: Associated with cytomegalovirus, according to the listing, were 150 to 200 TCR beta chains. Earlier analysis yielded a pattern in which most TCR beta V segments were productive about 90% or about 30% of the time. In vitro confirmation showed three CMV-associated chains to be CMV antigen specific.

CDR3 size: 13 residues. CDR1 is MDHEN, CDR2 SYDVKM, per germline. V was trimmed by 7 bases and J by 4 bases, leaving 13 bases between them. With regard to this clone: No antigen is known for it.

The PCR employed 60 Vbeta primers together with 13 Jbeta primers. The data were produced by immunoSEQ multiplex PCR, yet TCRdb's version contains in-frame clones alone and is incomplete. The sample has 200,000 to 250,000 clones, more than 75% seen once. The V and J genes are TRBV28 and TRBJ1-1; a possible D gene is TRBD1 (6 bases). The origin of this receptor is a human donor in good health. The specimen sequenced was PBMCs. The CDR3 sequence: CASTHPGVTEAFF. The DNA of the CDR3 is TGTGCCAGCACTCACCCAGGGGTCACTGAAGCTTTCTTT.